The 10 T cell receptor beta chains below come from one sample, sequenced in a study of T cell repertoires in cytomegalovirus infection (dated by TCRdb to between 2018 and 2021). The sample was run on an Illumina HiSeq 1500. TCRdb trimmed public reads at Q25 via fastp, called clones via MiXCR and kept in-frame beta chains. Here each entry gathers all rows of one CDR3 protein and keeps the most common genes and DNA. For this sample the table gives approximately 910,000 distinct CDR3 sequences, of which roughly 30% were detected only once. Roughly 12% of the sample goes to the ten largest clones. These receptors' targets are unknown. This specimen's treatment or condition label, per the study, means: in vitro stimulation with specific CMV peptide epitopes to enrich CMV-specific T cells. The sample consisted of cultured CD8+ T cells from PBMCs, taken from culture after CMV antigen stimulation. The source of these receptors is a human donor in good health (CMV status not recorded). Some clones in this sample may be carry-over from other donors' samples.

This chain uses TRBV19 with TRBJ1-5; TRBD1 might be the D (5 bases). The germline V and J ends were trimmed by 4 bases and 2 bases, with 12 bases remaining between them. Germline V gene lookup returns CDR1 LNHDA and CDR2 SQIVND (reference sequence). The CDR3 has 15 residues. The CDR3: CASSTGGGGNQPQHF. CDR3 DNA sequence: TGTGCCAGTAGTACCGGCGGGGGGGGCAATCAGCCCCAGCATTTT.

V is TRBV6-1 and J is TRBJ1-2; no clear D gene. From germline, CDR1 is MNHNS and CDR2 SASEGT. V was trimmed by 6 bases and J by 4 bases, leaving 15 bases between them. This CDR3 spans 14 amino acids. Written as DNA, the CDR3 is TGTGCCAGCAGCGTCCTTGGACGGCCCTATGGCTACACCTTC. Its translation is CASSVLGRPYGYTF.

This chain connects TRBV4-1 to TRBJ2-6, with D perhaps being TRBD1 or TRBD2 (6 bases each). CDR3 length: 16 amino acids. Germline assignment: CDR1 MGHRA and CDR2 YSYEKL. Deletions cut 5 bases from V and 4 bases from J, with 15 bases between. This CDR3 is CASSGGGVKGANVLTF. For the CDR3, the DNA is TGCGCCAGCAGCGGGGGCGGGGTGAAAGGGGCCAACGTCCTGACTTTC.

This clonotype was picked up a small number of times. This chain joins TRBV5-8 and TRBJ1-2; D possibly corresponds to TRBD1 (5 bases). V lost 4 bases and J 6 bases, leaving 28 bases between the germline ends. This CDR3 spans 18 amino acids. From germline, CDR1 is SGHTS and CDR2 YDEGEE. The DNA for the CDR3 is TGTGCCAGCAGCCTCATATTAATCCGACAACAGGACGGAGATGGCTACACCTTC. It is translated as CASSLILIRQQDGDGYTF. Full variable domain (outside the CDR3, taken from reference TRBV5-8 and TRBJ1-2): EAGVTQSPTHLIKTRGQQATLRCSPISGHTSVYWYQQALGLGLQFLLWYDEGEERNRGNFPPRFSGRQFPNYSSELNVNALELEDSALYLCASSLILIRQQDGDGYTFGSGTRLTVV.

This clonotype was observed a few times. This chain links TRBV7-9 with TRBJ1-5, with D unclear. Germline V lookup: CDR1 SEHNR, CDR2 FQNEAQ (reference sequence). The CDR3 length is 14 residues. The ends were cut back, 5 bases at V and 6 bases at J, with 14 bases in the middle. The CDR3 coding sequence is TGTGCCAGCAGCAACGCGCCAGGCGTTCAGCCCCAGCATTTT. Amino acids: CASSNAPGVQPQHF.

The table lists this clonotype with many counts. This sequence joins TRBV7-6 and TRBJ2-1, with 8 bases matching TRBD1. Germline lookup yields CDR1 SGHVS and CDR2 FNYEAQ. The CDR3 spans 19 residues. Trimming removed 5 bases from V and 3 bases from J; junction bases left unmatched: 18. The CDR3 reads CASSLGQGYYQKHYNEQFF. CDR3 nucleotides: TGTGCCAGCAGCCTTGGACAGGGATATTATCAAAAGCACTACAATGAGCAGTTCTTC.

This clonotype has a handful of counts. This sequence joins TRBV2 and TRBJ2-1; D remains ambiguous. Germline assignment: CDR1 SNHLY and CDR2 FYNNEI. The CDR3 has 14 residues. Trimming left V 3 bases short and J 4 bases short, with 10 bases between. CDR3 sequence reads: CASSEGKGYNEQFF. DNA of the CDR3: TGTGCCAGCAGTGAGGGGAAAGGTTACAATGAGCAGTTCTTC.

The table lists this clonotype with a count of one. The genes are TRBV29-1 and TRBJ1-1, with TRBD1 as a possible D gene (5 bases). Per germline, CDR1 SQVTM and CDR2 ANQGSEA. The CDR3 extends over 13 amino acids. V was shortened by 5 bases and J by 0 bases, with 10 bases between the two germline ends. CDR3 DNA: TGCAGCGTTAGCGAGGGGTTGAACACTGAAGCTTTCTTT. This translates into CSVSEGLNTEAFF.

The J gene is TRBJ2-2, the V gene TRBV11-3; the D is unclear. The CDR3 contains 12 residues. Looked up from germline, CDR1 is SGHNT and CDR2 is YENEEA. Between the trimmed V and J ends, which lost 5 bases and 7 bases, there was a span of 8 bases. The CDR3 sequence: CASSPRNGELFF. The CDR3 nucleotides are TGTGCCAGCAGCCCAAGGAACGGGGAGCTGTTTTTT.

The CDR3 nucleotides read TGTGCCAGCAGTTACACGACAGAAACTTATGGCTACACCTTC. It is translated as CASSYTTETYGYTF. V gene TRBV6-8 combines with J gene TRBJ1-2; D possibly corresponds to TRBD1 (5 bases). There are 14 residues in the CDR3. Between the trimmed V and J ends, which lost 2 bases and 5 bases, there was a span of 12 bases. In germline, CDR1 is MNHGY, CDR2 SAAAGT.